The 26 T cell receptor beta chains listed next were all sequenced from one sample in a study of CD8 T cells in Susac syndrome. RNA in amounts of about 0.45 to 1 ug was reverse transcribed with random hexamers. MiXCR was run by TCRdb on the immunoSEQ multiplex PCR reads, yielding one entry per CDR3 protein. The data show more than 200,000 distinct CDR3 sequences, with around 93% seen just once and approximately 0.15% held by the top ten. Sequenced material: CD4+ T cells from PBMCs. The source of these receptors is a human donor with Susac syndrome.

CDR3 residues: CTQAGLGLYGEAFF. The CDR3 bases are TGCACCCAAGCCGGGTTGGGTTTGTACGGTGAAGCTTTCTTT. The gene calls are TRBV20-1 and TRBJ1-1; D call uncertain. The V gene's germline CDR1 is DFQATT and CDR2 SNEGSKA (reference sequence). There are 14 residues in the CDR3.

The chain has TRBV27 and TRBJ1-1; TRBD1 matches at 7 bases. Germline lookup yields CDR1 MNHEY and CDR2 SMNVEV (reference sequence). This CDR3 region has 16 residues. After removal of 6 bases from V and 0 bases from J, the junction contained 10 bases not matched to a gene. CDR3 coding DNA: TGTGCCAGCAGAGCATATAGGGACAGAGTGAACACTGAAGCTTTCTTT. Translated: CASRAYRDRVNTEAFF.

The chain has TRBV5-1 and TRBJ1-1, with a tentative D call TRBD1 (5 bases). Trimming left V 1 base short and J 4 bases short, with 14 bases between. This CDR3 region has 15 residues. Germline CDR1 reads SGHRS; CDR2 reads YFSETQ. The CDR3 bases are TGCGCCAGCAGCTTGTCACGGGGCATAGGCACTGAAGCTTTCTTT. This codes for CASSLSRGIGTEAFF.

This sequence joins TRBV6-5 and TRBJ2-1; the match to TRBD1 covers 9 bases. CDR1 is MNHEY, CDR2 SVGAGI, per germline. Losses at the gene ends were 6 bases for V and 8 bases for J; bases not matched to a gene: 8. CDR3 length equals 14 residues. This CDR3 reads CASSPGTGRHEQFF. The CDR3 DNA is TGTGCCAGCAGCCCCGGGACAGGGAGGCATGAGCAGTTCTTC.

This clonotype was recorded once. The DNA for the CDR3 is TGTGCCAGTAGTACCCTATCAACCTGGAACATTCAGTACTTC. Translation: CASSTLSTWNIQYF. The chain recombines TRBV19 with TRBJ2-4; D ambiguous. The germline CDR1 and CDR2 sequences are LNHDA and SQIVND (reference sequence). This CDR3 is 14 amino acids long. Trimming cost V 4 bases and J 7 bases, with 14 bases left between them.

The chain couples TRBV7-2 to TRBJ2-3, with 8 bases aligning to TRBD2. The CDR3 runs to 18 residues. Germline V lookup: CDR1 SGHTA, CDR2 FQGNSA. The V segment lost 5 bases and the J segment 2 bases; nucleotides outside the gene matches: 15. CDR3 nucleotides: TGTGCCAGCAGCCCCCAATCCTCGGGCGGGGGGTACACAGATACGCAGTATTTT. Translated, it gives CASSPQSSGGGYTDTQYF.

There are a few counts of this clonotype. The chain couples TRBV5-1 to TRBJ1-1, with 7 bases lining up with TRBD1. Germline CDR1 and CDR2: SGHRS and YFSETQ. CDR3 size: 14 residues. V gave up 0 bases and J gave up 5 bases; unmatched junction bases: 4. In nucleotides, the CDR3 is TGCGCCAGCAGCTTGGGACAGGGTCGGACTGAAGCTTTCTTT. It yields the protein CASSLGQGRTEAFF.

The chain has TRBV3-1 and TRBJ1-1; D might be TRBD1 (5 bases). Germline-derived CDR1 and CDR2 are LGHDT and YNNKEL (reference sequence). V was cut by 4 bases and J by 5 bases, with 20 bases left in between. CDR3 length equals 16 residues. The CDR3 is CASSPARGRVGTEAFF. The CDR3 region has the DNA TGTGCCAGCAGCCCAGCGAGGGGCAGGGTAGGTACTGAAGCTTTCTTT.

As DNA, the CDR3 is TGTGCCAGCAGTTACCGTCCGACAAGGGAGGAGCAGTACTTC. Encoded protein: CASSYRPTREEQYF. The chain has TRBV6-2 or TRBV6-3 and TRBJ2-7, with D tentatively TRBD2 (5 bases). Germline V CDR1 and CDR2: MNHEY, SVGEGT. The germline V and J ends were trimmed by 2 bases and 7 bases, with 15 bases remaining between them. The CDR3 totals 14 residues.

J is TRBJ2-3 and V is TRBV9; a weak D match, TRBD1 (6 bases). CDR1 SGDLS and CDR2 YYNGEE come from the germline V gene. Trimming shortened V by 4 bases and J by 6 bases, and 18 bases separated the two germline ends. The CDR3 contains 15 residues. CDR3 amino acids: CASSRAQGRWDTQYF. The CDR3 DNA reads TGTGCCAGCAGCCGGGCACAGGGCCGGTGGGATACGCAGTATTTT.

The CDR3 DNA is TGTGCCATCAGGCCCCAGGATACTAATTCACCCCTCCACTTT. This gives the protein CAIRPQDTNSPLHF. This chain joins TRBV10-3 and TRBJ1-6; D unclear. Germline-derived CDR1 and CDR2 are ENHRY and SYGVKD. There are 14 residues in the CDR3. The germline V and J ends were trimmed by 6 bases and 6 bases, with 12 bases remaining between them.

This clonotype occurred once. The genes are TRBV2 and TRBJ1-5; no clear D gene. The germline V gene has CDR1 SNHLY and CDR2 FYNNEI. This CDR3 spans 13 amino acids. Trimming pared 9 bases from V and 3 bases from J, leaving 12 bases between. CDR3 sequence: CASCPLSNQPQHF. The DNA of the CDR3 is TGTGCCAGTTGTCCACTTTCCAATCAGCCCCAGCATTTT.

V usage is TRBV30 and J usage is TRBJ1-1; 8 bases align to TRBD1. With 2 bases clipped from V and 5 bases from J, the junction kept 13 bases outside the gene matches. Germline CDR1 and CDR2: GTSNPN and SVGIG (reference sequence). This CDR3 is 16 amino acids long. CDR3 amino acids: CAWSFGPQGAGTEAFF. The DNA for the CDR3 is TGTGCCTGGAGTTTTGGGCCCCAGGGGGCAGGGACTGAAGCTTTCTTT.

J is TRBJ1-4 and V is TRBV7-2, with D possibly matching TRBD1 (6 bases). The CDR3 totals 16 residues. The V end was cut by 5 bases, the J end by 0 bases, with 13 bases between. Germline values: CDR1 SGHTA, CDR2 FQGNSA. This chain's CDR3 is CASSADSVATNEKLFF. CDR3 DNA: TGTGCCAGCAGCGCGGACAGTGTTGCAACTAATGAAAAACTGTTTTTT.

Only a few counts were recorded for this clonotype. The chain carries TRBV3-1 and TRBJ1-5; 8 bases fit TRBD1. V lost 1 base, J lost 1 base, and 0 bases stayed unmatched. The CDR3 totals 15 residues. Germline CDR1 is LGHDT and CDR2 is YNNKEL (reference sequence). The CDR3 sequence: CASSQGQGSNQPQHF. The CDR3 DNA follows: TGTGCCAGCAGCCAAGGACAGGGGAGCAATCAGCCCCAGCATTTT.

The chain links TRBV6-5 to TRBJ1-2; D is uncertain. Germline-derived CDR1 and CDR2 are MNHEY and SVGAGI. Trimming pared 2 bases from V and 3 bases from J, leaving 7 bases between. The CDR3 extends over 13 amino acids. The chain's CDR3 is CASSYRPDYGYTF. In DNA, the CDR3 is TGTGCCAGCAGTTACCGGCCCGACTATGGCTACACCTTC.

V gene TRBV15 combines with J gene TRBJ2-7, with D perhaps given as TRBD1 or TRBD2 (5 bases each). Trimming stripped 0 bases from V and 13 bases from J, with 16 bases between. The CDR3 extends over 13 amino acids. Germline CDR1 reads LNHNV; CDR2 reads YYDKDF (reference sequence). CDR3 DNA: TGTGCCACCAGCAGAGATCCTTCGGGACCGTTTTACTTC. Its protein product is CATSRDPSGPFYF.

CDR3 coding DNA: TGCAGTGCTATAATTACAGGTTCCCCTAATTCACCCCTCCACTTT. It translates to CSAIITGSPNSPLHF. The chain is built from TRBV20-1 and TRBJ1-6, with D tentatively TRBD1 (5 bases). Germline V gives CDR1 DFQATT, CDR2 SNEGSKA (reference sequence). The CDR3 sequence is 15 residues long. Trimming stripped 4 bases from V and 6 bases from J, with 16 bases between.

The J gene is TRBJ2-5, the V gene TRBV29-1; TRBD2 matches at 7 bases. This CDR3 has 12 residues. The V segment lost 4 bases and the J segment 4 bases; nucleotides outside the gene matches: 3. CDR1 is SQVTM, CDR2 ANQGSEA, per germline. The CDR3 DNA reads TGCAGCGTTGGTTGGGGGGGAGAGACCCAGTACTTC. It yields the protein CSVGWGGETQYF.

The chain joins TRBV29-1 to TRBJ1-5; D not certain. The V gene's germline CDR1 is SQVTM and CDR2 ANQGSEA. The CDR3 has 12 residues. The V gene lost 5 bases and the J gene lost 0 bases, with 5 bases spanning the gap. CDR3 sequence: CSVMNSNQPQHF. The CDR3, as DNA: TGCAGCGTTATGAATAGCAATCAGCCCCAGCATTTT.

The chain joins TRBV30 to TRBJ1-5; D is perhaps TRBD1 (6 bases). The CDR3 sequence is 16 residues long. Germline lookup yields CDR1 GTSNPN and CDR2 SVGIG (reference sequence). Trimming removed 2 bases at V and 0 bases at J, with 14 bases between. CDR3 coding DNA: TGTGCCTGGAGTCCCGGACAGCCTTATAGCAATCAGCCCCAGCATTTT. This sequence encodes CAWSPGQPYSNQPQHF.

The rearrangement uses TRBV20-1 and TRBJ1-2, with D tentatively TRBD1 (5 bases). The V gene lost 3 bases and the J gene lost 9 bases, with 20 bases spanning the gap. The CDR3 runs 14 residues. Germline lookup yields CDR1 DFQATT and CDR2 SNEGSKA (reference sequence). CDR3 DNA: TGCAGTGCTAGTCAACGCCAGGGCTTTCTAAGCTACACCTTC. It encodes CSASQRQGFLSYTF.

The table lists this clonotype with a few counts. The chain employs TRBV5-4 and TRBJ1-5, with 9 bases that match TRBD1. This CDR3 has 15 residues. The junction had 2 bases not matched to a gene; V was cut back by 0 bases and J by 4 bases. CDR1 and CDR2 (germline): SGHNT, YYREEE (reference sequence). CDR3 sequence: CASSLDRGLNQPQHF. DNA of the CDR3: TGTGCCAGCAGCTTGGACAGGGGGCTTAATCAGCCCCAGCATTTT.

The V and J genes are TRBV7-3 and TRBJ2-1; maybe TRBD1 (6 bases). The germline gives CDR1 SGHTA, CDR2 FQGTGA. V dropped 3 bases and J dropped 9 bases, with 15 bases sitting between them. The CDR3 is 14 residues long. CDR3 amino acids: CASSFLDPRGEQFF. The DNA of the CDR3 is TGTGCCAGCAGCTTCCTGGACCCCAGGGGTGAGCAGTTCTTC.

Here the CDR3 reads CASSYREWTEAFF. CDR3 nucleotide sequence: TGTGCCAGCAGTTACAGGGAATGGACTGAAGCTTTCTTT. This chain connects TRBV6-5 to TRBJ1-1, with D uncertain. This CDR3 contains 13 residues. V lost 2 bases to trimming and J lost 5 bases, with 9 bases between them. The germline V gene has CDR1 MNHEY and CDR2 SVGAGI.

CDR3 bases: TGTGCCAGCCCGACAGGGGCCGACGTCGGCGAGCAGTACTTC. Its protein product is CASPTGADVGEQYF. V and J are TRBV2 and TRBJ2-7; 8 bases align to TRBD1. There are 14 residues in the CDR3. The germline V gene has CDR1 SNHLY and CDR2 FYNNEI. V gave up 8 bases and J gave up 6 bases; unmatched junction bases: 12.